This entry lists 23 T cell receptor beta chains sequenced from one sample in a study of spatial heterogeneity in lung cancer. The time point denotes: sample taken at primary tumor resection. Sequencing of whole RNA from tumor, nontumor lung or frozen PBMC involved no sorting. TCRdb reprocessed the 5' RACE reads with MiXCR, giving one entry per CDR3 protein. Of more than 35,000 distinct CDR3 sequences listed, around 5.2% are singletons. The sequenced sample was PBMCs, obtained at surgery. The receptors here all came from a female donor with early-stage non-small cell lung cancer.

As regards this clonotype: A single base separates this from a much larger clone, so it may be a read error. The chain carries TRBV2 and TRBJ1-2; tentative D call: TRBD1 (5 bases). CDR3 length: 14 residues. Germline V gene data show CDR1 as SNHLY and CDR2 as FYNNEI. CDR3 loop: CTSSEDRAGYGYTF. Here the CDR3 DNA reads TGTACCAGCAGTGAAGATAGGGCAGGGTATGGCTACACCTTC.

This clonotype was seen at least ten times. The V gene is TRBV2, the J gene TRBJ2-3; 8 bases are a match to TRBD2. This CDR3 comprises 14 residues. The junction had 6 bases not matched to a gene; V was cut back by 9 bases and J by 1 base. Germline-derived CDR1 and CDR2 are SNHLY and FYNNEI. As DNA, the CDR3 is TGTGCCAGGCCAGCAGCGGGGGGCACAGATACGCAGTATTTT. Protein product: CARPAAGGTDTQYF.

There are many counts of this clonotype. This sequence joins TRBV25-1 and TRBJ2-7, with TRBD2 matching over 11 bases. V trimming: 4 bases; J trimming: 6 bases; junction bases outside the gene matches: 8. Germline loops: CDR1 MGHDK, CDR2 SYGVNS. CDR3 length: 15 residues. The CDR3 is CASSAYSGRESEQYF. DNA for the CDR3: TGTGCCAGCAGTGCGTATAGCGGGAGGGAGTCCGAGCAGTACTTC.

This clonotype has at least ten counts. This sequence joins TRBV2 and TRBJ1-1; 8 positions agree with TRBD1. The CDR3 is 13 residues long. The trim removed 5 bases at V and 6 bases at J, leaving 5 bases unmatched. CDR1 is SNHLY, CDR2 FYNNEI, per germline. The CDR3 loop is CASSSGQGSEAFF. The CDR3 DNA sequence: TGTGCCAGCAGTTCCGGACAGGGCTCTGAAGCTTTCTTT.

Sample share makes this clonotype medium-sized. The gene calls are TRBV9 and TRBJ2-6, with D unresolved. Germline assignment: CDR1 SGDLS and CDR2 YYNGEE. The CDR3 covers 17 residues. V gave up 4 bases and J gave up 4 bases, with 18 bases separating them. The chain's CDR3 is CASSPSWYTRGANVLTF. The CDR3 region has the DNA TGTGCCAGCAGCCCCTCCTGGTATACAAGAGGGGCCAACGTCCTGACTTTC.

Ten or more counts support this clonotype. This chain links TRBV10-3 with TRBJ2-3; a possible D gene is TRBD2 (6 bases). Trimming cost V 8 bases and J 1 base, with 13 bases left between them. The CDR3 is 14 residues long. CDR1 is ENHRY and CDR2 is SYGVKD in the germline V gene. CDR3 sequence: CAIRSGGGTDTQYF. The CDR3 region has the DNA TGTGCCATCCGTTCCGGCGGGGGCACAGATACGCAGTATTTT.

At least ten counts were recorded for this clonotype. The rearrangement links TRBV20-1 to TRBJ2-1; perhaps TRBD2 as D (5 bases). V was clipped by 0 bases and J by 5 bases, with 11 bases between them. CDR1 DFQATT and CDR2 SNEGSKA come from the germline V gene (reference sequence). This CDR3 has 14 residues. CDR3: CSARDGLRDNEQFF. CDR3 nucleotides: TGCAGTGCTAGAGATGGACTCCGCGACAATGAGCAGTTCTTC.

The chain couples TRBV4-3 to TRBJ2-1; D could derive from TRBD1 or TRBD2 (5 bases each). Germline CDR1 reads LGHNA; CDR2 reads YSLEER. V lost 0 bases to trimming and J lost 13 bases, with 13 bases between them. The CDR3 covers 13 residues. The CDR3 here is CASSQERDRLQFF. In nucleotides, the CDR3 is TGCGCCAGCAGCCAAGAAAGGGACCGACTACAGTTCTTC.

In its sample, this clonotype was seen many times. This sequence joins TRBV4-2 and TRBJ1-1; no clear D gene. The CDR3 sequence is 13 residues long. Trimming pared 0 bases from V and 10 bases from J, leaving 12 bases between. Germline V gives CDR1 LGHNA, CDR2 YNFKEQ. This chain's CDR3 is CASSQDMRVGAFF. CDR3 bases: TGTGCCAGCAGCCAAGATATGAGGGTGGGAGCTTTCTTT.

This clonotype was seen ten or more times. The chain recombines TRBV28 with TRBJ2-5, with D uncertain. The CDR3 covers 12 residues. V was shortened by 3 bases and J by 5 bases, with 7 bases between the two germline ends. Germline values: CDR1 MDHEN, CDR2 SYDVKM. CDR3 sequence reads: CASSLVGETQYF. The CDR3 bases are TGTGCCAGCAGTTTGGTCGGGGAGACCCAGTACTTC.

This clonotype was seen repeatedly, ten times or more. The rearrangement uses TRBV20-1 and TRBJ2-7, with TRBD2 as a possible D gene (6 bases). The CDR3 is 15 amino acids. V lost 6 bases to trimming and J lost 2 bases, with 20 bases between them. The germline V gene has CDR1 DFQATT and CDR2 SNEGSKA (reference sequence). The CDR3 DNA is TGCAGTGCGCAGAGCCGCCTGGCGGGAACCTACGAGCAGTACTTC. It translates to CSAQSRLAGTYEQYF.

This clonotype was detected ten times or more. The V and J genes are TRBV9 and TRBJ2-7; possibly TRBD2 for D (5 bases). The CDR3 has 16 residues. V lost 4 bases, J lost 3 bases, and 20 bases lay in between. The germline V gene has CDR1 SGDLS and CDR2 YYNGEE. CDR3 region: CASSPSGWKGLYEQYF. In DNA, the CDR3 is TGTGCCAGCAGCCCGAGCGGATGGAAGGGCCTCTACGAGCAGTACTTC.

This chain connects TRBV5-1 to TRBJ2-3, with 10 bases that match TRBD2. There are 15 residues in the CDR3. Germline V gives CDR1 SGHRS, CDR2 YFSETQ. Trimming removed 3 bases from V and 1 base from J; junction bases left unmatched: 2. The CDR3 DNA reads TGCGCCAGCAGCTCCGGACTAGCGGGCACAGATACGCAGTATTTT. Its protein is CASSSGLAGTDTQYF.

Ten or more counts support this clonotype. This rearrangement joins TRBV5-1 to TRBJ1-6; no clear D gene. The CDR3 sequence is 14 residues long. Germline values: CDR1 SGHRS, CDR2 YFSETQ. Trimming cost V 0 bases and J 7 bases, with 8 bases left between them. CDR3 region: CASSLGTLNSPLHF. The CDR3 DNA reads TGCGCCAGCAGCTTGGGGACCTTAAATTCACCCCTCCACTTT.

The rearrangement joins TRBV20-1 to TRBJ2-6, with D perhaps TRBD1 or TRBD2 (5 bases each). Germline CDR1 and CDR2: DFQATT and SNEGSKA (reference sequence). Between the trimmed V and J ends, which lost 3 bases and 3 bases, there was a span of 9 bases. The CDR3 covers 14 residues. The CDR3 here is CSASSGRGANVLTF. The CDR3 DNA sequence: TGCAGTGCTAGTTCGGGGCGTGGGGCCAACGTCCTGACTTTC.

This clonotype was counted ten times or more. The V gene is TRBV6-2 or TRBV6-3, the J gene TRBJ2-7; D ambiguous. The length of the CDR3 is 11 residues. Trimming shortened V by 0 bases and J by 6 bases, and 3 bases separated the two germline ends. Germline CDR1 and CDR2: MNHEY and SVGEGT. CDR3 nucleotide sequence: TGTGCCAGCAGTTACTCGGGCGAGCAGTACTTC. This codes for CASSYSGEQYF.

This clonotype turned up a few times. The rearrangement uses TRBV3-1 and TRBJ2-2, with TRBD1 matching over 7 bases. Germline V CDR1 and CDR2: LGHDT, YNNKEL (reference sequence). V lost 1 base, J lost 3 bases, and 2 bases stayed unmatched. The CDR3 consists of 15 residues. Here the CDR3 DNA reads TGTGCCAGCAGCCAAGGGACAGGAGACACCGGGGAGCTGTTTTTT. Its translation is CASSQGTGDTGELFF.

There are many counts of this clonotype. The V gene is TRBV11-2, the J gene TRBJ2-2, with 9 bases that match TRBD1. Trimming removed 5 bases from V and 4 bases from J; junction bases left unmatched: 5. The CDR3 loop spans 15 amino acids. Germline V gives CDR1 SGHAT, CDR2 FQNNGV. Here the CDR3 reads CASSGEGQGTGELFF. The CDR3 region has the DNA TGTGCCAGCAGCGGAGAGGGACAGGGCACCGGGGAGCTGTTTTTT.

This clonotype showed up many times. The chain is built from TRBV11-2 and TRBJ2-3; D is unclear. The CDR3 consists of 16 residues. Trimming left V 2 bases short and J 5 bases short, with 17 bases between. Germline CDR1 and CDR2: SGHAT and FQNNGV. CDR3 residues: CASSLLAVEAEDTQYF. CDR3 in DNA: TGTGCCAGCAGCTTATTGGCGGTCGAGGCAGAAGATACGCAGTATTTT. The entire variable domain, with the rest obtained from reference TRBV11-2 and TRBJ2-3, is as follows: EAGVAQSPRYKIIEKRQSVAFWCNPISGHATLYWYQQILGQGPKLLIQFQNNGVVDDSQLPKDRFSAERLKGVDSTLKIQPAKLEDSAVYLCASSLLAVEAEDTQYFGPGTRLTVL.

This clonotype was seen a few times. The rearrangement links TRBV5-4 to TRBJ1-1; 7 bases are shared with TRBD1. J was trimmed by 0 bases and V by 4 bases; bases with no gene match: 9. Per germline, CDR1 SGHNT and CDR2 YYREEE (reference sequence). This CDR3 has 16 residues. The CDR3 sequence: CASSPINRGMNTEAFF. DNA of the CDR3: TGTGCCAGCAGCCCTATAAACAGGGGCATGAACACTGAAGCTTTCTTT.

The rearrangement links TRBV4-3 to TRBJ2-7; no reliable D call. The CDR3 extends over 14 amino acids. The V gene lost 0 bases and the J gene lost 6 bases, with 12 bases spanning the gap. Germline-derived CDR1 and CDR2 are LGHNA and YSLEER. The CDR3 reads CASSQDQSGGEQYF. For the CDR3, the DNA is TGCGCCAGCAGCCAAGATCAGTCAGGCGGCGAGCAGTACTTC.

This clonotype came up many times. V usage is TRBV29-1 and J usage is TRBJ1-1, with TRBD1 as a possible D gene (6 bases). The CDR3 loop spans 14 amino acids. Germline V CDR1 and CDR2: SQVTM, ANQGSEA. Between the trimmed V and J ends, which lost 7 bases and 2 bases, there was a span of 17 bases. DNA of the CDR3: TGCAGCGCCCATACCAGGGGCGGAAACACTGAAGCTTTCTTT. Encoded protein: CSAHTRGGNTEAFF.

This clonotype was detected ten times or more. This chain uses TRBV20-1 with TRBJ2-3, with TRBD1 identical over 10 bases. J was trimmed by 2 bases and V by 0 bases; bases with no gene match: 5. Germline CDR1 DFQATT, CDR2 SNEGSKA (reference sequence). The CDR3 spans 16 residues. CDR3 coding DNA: TGCAGTGCTAGAGATCGGGACAGGGGCCTCACAGATACGCAGTATTTT. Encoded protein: CSARDRDRGLTDTQYF.